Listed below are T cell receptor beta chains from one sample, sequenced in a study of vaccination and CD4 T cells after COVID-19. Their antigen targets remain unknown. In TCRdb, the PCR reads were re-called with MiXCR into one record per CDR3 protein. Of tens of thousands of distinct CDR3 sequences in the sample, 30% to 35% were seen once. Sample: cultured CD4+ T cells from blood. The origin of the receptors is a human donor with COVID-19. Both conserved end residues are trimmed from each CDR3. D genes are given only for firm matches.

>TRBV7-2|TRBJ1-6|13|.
ASSLDQGRASPLH
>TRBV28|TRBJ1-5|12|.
ASSLAAPNQPQH
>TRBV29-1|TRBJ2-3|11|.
SAGSSTMDTQY
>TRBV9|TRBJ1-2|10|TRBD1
ATTRTGDGYT
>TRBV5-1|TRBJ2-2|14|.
ASSLELQGNTGELF
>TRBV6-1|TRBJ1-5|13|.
ASSVSTGFSQPQH
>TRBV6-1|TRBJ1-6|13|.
ASSERGSYNSPLH
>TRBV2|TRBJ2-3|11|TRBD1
ASSTQGPDTQY
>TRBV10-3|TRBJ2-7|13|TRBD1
AISEQIGQVHEQY
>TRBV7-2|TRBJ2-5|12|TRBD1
ASSLGQPKATQY
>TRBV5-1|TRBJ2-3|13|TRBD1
ASSLGQGKGDTQY
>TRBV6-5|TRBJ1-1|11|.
ASSYGHQSEAF
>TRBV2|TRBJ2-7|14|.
ASSEGRDSRLYEEY
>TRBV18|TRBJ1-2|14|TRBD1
ASSPLETTGSYGYT
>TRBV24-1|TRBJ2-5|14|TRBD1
ATSDPTTGRQETQY
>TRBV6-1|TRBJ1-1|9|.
ASREGGWAF
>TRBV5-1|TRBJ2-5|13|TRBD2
ASSLASGPQETQY
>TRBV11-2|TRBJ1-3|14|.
ASDGSRTSSGNTIY
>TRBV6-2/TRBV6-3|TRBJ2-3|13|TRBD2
ASSYRGGITDTQY
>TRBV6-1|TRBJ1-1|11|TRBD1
ASRTTGGTEAF
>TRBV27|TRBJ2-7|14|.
ASSHRGGSGPYEQY
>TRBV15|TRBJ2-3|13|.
ATSRVRVNTDTQY
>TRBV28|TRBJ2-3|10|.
ASSPSTDTQY
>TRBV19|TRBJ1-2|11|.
ASSIGGSYGYT
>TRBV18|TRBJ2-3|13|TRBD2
ASSTSGGLTDTQY
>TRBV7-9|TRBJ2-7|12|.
ASSFGAGSYEQY
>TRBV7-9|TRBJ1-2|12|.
ASSLVSGDYGYT
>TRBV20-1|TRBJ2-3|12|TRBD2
SVSEAGYTDTQY
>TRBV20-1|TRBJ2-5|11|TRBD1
SARDRAGETQY
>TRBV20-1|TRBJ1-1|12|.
SAGKDSLDTEAF
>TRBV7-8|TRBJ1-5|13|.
ASSSEDRRNQPQH
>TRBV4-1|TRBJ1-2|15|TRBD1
ASSQDSFTGGMGGYT
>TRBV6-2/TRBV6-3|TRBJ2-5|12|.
ASSPGLLRETQY
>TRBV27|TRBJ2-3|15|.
ASSSLGWGPITDTQY
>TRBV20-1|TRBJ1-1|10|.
SAGQSNTEAF
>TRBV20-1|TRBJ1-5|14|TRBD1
SAKPTGPGGMQPQH
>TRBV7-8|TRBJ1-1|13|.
ASNPAAGRHTEAF
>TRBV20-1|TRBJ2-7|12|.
SARAQGISYEQY
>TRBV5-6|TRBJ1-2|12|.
ASSKDRRAYGYT
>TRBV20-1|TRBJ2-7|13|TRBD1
SAIFPGQGSYEQY
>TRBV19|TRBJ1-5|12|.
ASSIQGPNQPQH
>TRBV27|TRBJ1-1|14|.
ASSLSATGGWTEAF
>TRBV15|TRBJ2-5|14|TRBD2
ATSRRVSGADETQY
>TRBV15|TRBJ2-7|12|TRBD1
ATSRGGQAGEQY
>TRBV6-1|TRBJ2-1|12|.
ASSASGDPHEQF
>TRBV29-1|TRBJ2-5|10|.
SATEWGETQY
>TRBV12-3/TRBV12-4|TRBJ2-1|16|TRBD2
ASLQRARLAGGLNEQF
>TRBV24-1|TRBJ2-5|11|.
ATSIGGRETQY
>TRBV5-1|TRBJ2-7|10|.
ASGPGDYEQY
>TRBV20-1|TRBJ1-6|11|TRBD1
SARQGGGSPLH
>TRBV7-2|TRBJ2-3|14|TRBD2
ASSLGGRGGADTQY
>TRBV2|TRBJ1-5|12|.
ASSREHSNQPQH
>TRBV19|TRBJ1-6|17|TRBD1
ASSIFGTGGASYNSPLH
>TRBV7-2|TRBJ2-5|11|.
ASSLGAAETQY
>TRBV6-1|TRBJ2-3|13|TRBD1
ASKPGQVVPDTQY
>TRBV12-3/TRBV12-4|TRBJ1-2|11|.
ASGWKGGYGYT
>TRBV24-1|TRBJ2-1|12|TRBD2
ATRSGGDSSEQF